The 16 T cell receptor beta chains below come from one sample, sequenced in a study of T cells in Graves' hyperthyroidism and ophthalmopathy. Amplified TCR beta CDR3 regions came from RNA transcripts. First-round RT-PCR of the TCR CDR3 relied on the HTBI primer set. TCRdb used MiXCR to reprocess the multiplex PCR reads, holding one entry per CDR3 protein. Here the sample spans approximately 400,000 distinct CDR3 sequences, 20% to 30% being singletons. Sample: blood. These receptors were collected from a man aged 50 to 59 with Graves' hyperthyroidism.

The sample holds one count of this clonotype. The rearrangement joins TRBV29-1 to TRBJ2-2, with D possibly TRBD1 on 6 matching bases. Germline CDR1 is SQVTM and CDR2 is ANQGSEA. The CDR3 is made up of 13 amino acids. The V end lost 5 bases, the J end lost 1 base, and 8 bases lay between the germline ends. The CDR3 here is CSVSQGNTGELFF. The CDR3 region has the DNA TGCAGCGTTTCACAGGGGAACACCGGGGAGCTGTTTTTT.

In its sample, this clonotype was seen many times. The chain carries TRBV28 and TRBJ2-7, with TRBD1 as a possible D gene (6 bases). The CDR3 covers 13 residues. Trimming removed 6 bases from V and 2 bases from J, with 11 bases in between. CDR1 and CDR2 (germline): MDHEN, SYDVKM. The CDR3 bases are TGTGCCAGCAGCCCGGGACACGCCTACGAGCAGTACTTC. The encoded protein is CASSPGHAYEQYF.

Concerning this clonotype itself: This may arise from a read error, as a much more abundant clone is one base away. The missing conserved phenylalanine or tryptophan at the end of this CDR3 makes a read error likely. The chain combines TRBV2 with TRBJ1-5; weak D call: TRBD1 (6 bases). CDR3 length: 13 residues. The V end was cut by 6 bases, the J end by 4 bases, with 10 bases between. Germline-derived CDR1 and CDR2 are SNHLY and FYNNEI. CDR3 residues: CASRAGVNQPQHL. In nucleotides, the CDR3 is TGTGCCAGCAGGGCAGGGGTTAATCAGCCCCAGCATCTT.

In the case of this clonotype: The junction shows a germline mismatch at one end, possibly a read error. This sequence joins TRBV7-9 and TRBJ1-5; 10 bases align to TRBD1. The CDR3 is 17 amino acids. The germline V gene encodes CDR1 SEHNR and CDR2 FQNEAQ (reference sequence). The CDR3, as DNA: TGTGCCAGCAGCCAGGTTGGGGGGGACAGGGGATATCAGCTCCAGCATTTT. Protein product: CASSQVGGDRGYQLQHF.

The chain joins TRBV19 to TRBJ2-4; 9 bases map to TRBD2. J gave up 3 bases and V 6 bases, and 15 bases lay outside the gene matches. The CDR3 runs to 18 residues. Per germline, CDR1 LNHDA and CDR2 SQIVND (reference sequence). The CDR3, as DNA: TGTGCCAGTAGGGGCCTAGCGGGGACCCCCCTCTTCAAAAACATTCAGTACTTC. This codes for CASRGLAGTPLFKNIQYF.

V and J are TRBV28 and TRBJ1-4; D might be TRBD1 (5 bases). CDR3 size: 15 residues. Germline CDR1 reads MDHEN; CDR2 reads SYDVKM. Trimming shortened V by 5 bases and J by 8 bases, and 18 bases separated the two germline ends. CDR3 sequence reads: CASSAPGLGGEKLFF. CDR3 in DNA: TGTGCCAGCAGTGCGCCGGGCCTCGGGGGGGAAAAACTGTTTTTT.

This clonotype was recorded at least ten times. CDR3 sequence: CASRTDSRRTSGNRRVDEQYF. The CDR3 nucleotides are TGTGCCAGCAGAACCGACAGTAGGCGGACTAGCGGCAACAGGCGGGTGGACGAGCAGTACTTC. The genes are TRBV2 and TRBJ2-7, with TRBD2 matching 10 bases. The CDR3 extends over 21 amino acids. V shed 6 bases and J 5 bases; nucleotides not matched to a gene: 28. The germline V gene has CDR1 SNHLY and CDR2 FYNNEI.

The gene calls are TRBV10-3 and TRBJ2-4; TRBD1 might be the D (6 bases). Trimming stripped 4 bases from V and 9 bases from J, with 16 bases between. This CDR3 has 14 residues. CDR1 and CDR2 (germline): ENHRY, SYGVKD. CDR3 sequence: CAISVGGGSAIQYF. For the CDR3, the DNA is TGTGCCATCAGTGTTGGTGGGGGCTCGGCCATTCAGTACTTC.

This clonotype came up a few times. The chain couples TRBV5-5 to TRBJ2-5; perhaps TRBD1 as D (6 bases). With 6 bases removed from V and 2 bases from J, the gap between germline ends came to 14 bases. Germline V gene data show CDR1 as SGHKS and CDR2 as YYEKEE (reference sequence). The CDR3 has 14 residues. CDR3 sequence (DNA): TGTGCCAGCAACCCGAGGGACATTCAAGAGACCCAGTACTTC. Its translation is CASNPRDIQETQYF.

The chain recombines TRBV27 with TRBJ2-2, with unresolved D. V gave up 5 bases and J gave up 3 bases, with 19 bases separating them. This CDR3 is built from 17 residues. Germline V gene lookup returns CDR1 MNHEY and CDR2 SMNVEV (reference sequence). The CDR3 protein is CASSKVGLGSYTGELFF. For the CDR3, the DNA is TGTGCCAGCAGTAAGGTCGGATTGGGGTCTTACACCGGGGAGCTGTTTTTT.

This clonotype was recorded at least ten times. V usage is TRBV7-3 and J usage is TRBJ2-1; D unclear. The V end was cut by 1 base, the J end by 0 bases, with 7 bases between. Germline assignment: CDR1 SGHTA and CDR2 FQGTGA. There are 15 residues in the CDR3. The CDR3 sequence: CASSLMATSYNEQFF. The DNA of the CDR3 is TGTGCCAGCAGCTTAATGGCTACCTCCTACAATGAGCAGTTCTTC.

To note about this clonotype: It may be a read error: a sequence one base away is much more abundant. V and J are TRBV3-1 and TRBJ2-3, with TRBD2 matching 9 bases. The CDR3 is 15 residues long. The V gene's germline CDR1 is LGHDT and CDR2 YNNKEL (reference sequence). The J segment lost 4 bases and the V segment lost 6 bases, leaving 8 bases of the junction unmatched. The CDR3 protein is CASSPSGTPADTQYF. CDR3 in DNA: TGTGCCAGCAGTCCTAGCGGGACCCCGGCAGATACGCAGTATTTT.

The rearrangement joins TRBV5-1 to TRBJ2-1, with D possibly TRBD2 on 6 matching bases. This CDR3 is 16 amino acids long. Germline V gene sequence: CDR1 SGHRS, CDR2 YFSETQ. Trimming removed 4 bases from V and 3 bases from J, with 17 bases in between. CDR3: CASSPTRGFGYNEQFF. DNA of the CDR3: TGCGCCAGCAGCCCGACTAGGGGATTTGGCTACAATGAGCAGTTCTTC.

This chain uses TRBV7-9 with TRBJ2-1, with a weak D call TRBD1 (6 bases). The CDR3 covers 14 residues. The ends were cut back, 5 bases at V and 8 bases at J, with 16 bases in the middle. Germline V lookup: CDR1 SEHNR, CDR2 FQNEAQ (reference sequence). The CDR3 spells CASSLLTGTHEQFF. CDR3 in DNA: TGTGCCAGCAGCCTCCTAACCGGGACACATGAGCAGTTCTTC.

This chain joins TRBV25-1 and TRBJ1-1, with 8 bases matching TRBD1. CDR3 length: 13 residues. The V and J ends lost 0 bases and 11 bases, in that order; junction bases with no gene match: 5. Germline V gives CDR1 MGHDK, CDR2 SYGVNS. The CDR3 region has the DNA TGTGCCAGCAGTGAATATCGGACAGGGAAGGCTTTCTTT. Its protein product is CASSEYRTGKAFF.

This clonotype was picked up a small number of times. A much bigger clone sits one base away, suggesting this may be a read error. The chain recombines TRBV7-9 with TRBJ2-7; D is undetermined. There are 11 residues in the CDR3. V lost 8 bases to trimming and J lost 3 bases, with 8 bases between them. CDR1 is SEHNR and CDR2 is FQNEAQ in the germline V gene (reference sequence). CDR3 sequence: CASGLNYEQYF. The CDR3, as DNA: TGTGCCAGCGGTTTAAACTACGAGCAGTACTTC.